Given below is one T cell receptor (beta chain) in context. The sample originates from a study of blood T cell repertoires in COVID-19. Across the study: There were acute and convalescent COVID-19 samples, and they came from the United States, Italy and Spain. Sample material is recorded as cDNA or gDNA derived from T cells, B-cell-depleted T cells, or PBMCs.

The CDR3 is 13 residues long. The V and J ends lost 6 bases and 2 bases respectively, with 9 bases between them. Germline V gene sequence: CDR1 LGHDT, CDR2 YNNKEL (reference sequence). In the original processing: Reference gene primers were amplified, and this amplification served to estimate nucleated cell counts. Sequencing used immunoSEQ multiplex PCR; TCRdb keeps in-frame clones, though not all of them. That table gives V, J and clone size, and the DNA gave D and trimming. Here the sample spans 130,000 or so clones, 65% to 90% being singletons. This chain uses TRBV3-1 (or the pseudogene TRBV3-2) with TRBJ2-3, with D possibly TRBD1 on 6 matching bases. Input material: peripheral blood. The TCR was taken from a human donor in a cohort sampled during active COVID-19. The CDR3 coding sequence is TGTGCCAGCAGGCCAGGGGCCACAGATACGCAGTATTTT. It yields the protein CASRPGATDTQYF.